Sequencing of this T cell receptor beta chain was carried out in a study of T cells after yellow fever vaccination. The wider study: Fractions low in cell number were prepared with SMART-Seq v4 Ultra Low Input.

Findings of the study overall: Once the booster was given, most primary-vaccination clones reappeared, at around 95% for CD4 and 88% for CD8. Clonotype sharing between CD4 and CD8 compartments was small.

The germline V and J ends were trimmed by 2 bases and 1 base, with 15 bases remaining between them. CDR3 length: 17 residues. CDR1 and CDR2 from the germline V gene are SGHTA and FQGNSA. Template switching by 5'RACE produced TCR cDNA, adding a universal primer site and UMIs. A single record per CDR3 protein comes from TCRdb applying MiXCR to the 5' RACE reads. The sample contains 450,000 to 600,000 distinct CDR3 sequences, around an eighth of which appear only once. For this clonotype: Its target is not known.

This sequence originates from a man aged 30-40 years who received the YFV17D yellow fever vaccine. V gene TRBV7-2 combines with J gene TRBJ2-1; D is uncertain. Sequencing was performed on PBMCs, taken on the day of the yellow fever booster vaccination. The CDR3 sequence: CASSLRPLTVSYNEQFF. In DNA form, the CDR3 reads TGTGCCAGCAGCTTAAGGCCTTTGACGGTATCCTACAATGAGCAGTTCTTC.